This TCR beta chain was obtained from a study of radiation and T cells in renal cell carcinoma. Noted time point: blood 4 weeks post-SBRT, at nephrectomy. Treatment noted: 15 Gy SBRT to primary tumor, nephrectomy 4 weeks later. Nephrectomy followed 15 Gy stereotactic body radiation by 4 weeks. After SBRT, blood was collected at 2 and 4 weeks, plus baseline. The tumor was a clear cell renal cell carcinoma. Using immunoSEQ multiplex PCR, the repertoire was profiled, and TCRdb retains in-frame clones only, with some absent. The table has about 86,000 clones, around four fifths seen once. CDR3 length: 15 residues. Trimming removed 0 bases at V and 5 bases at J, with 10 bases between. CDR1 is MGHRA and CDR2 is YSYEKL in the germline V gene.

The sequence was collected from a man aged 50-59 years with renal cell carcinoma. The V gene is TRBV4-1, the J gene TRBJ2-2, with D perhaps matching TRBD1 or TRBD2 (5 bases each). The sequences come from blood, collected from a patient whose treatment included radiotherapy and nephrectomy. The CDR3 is CASSQDGRETGELFF. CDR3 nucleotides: TGCGCCAGCAGCCAAGACGGCAGGGAGACCGGGGAGCTGTTTTTT.